This TCR beta chain was captured by sequencing in a study of human T cells and chemical hapten exposure. Study-wide background: Enrolled patients were predominantly female and had alopecia areata, totalis or universalis. Whole-study findings and limits: No change in TCRs above 1 in 1000 frequency was produced by DPC sensitization.

With respect to this clonotype: The antigen is undetermined.

Sample time point: patch test 1, 2 weeks after DPC sensitization. The treatment denotes: therapeutic diphenylcyclopropenone sensitization with weekly scalp DPC. The ends lost 2 bases at V and 3 bases at J; junction bases unmatched: 6. This CDR3 comprises 15 residues. CDR1 is SGHDT, CDR2 YYEEEE, per germline. TCRdb re-analysed the RACE reads in MiXCR, keeping a single row per CDR3 protein. Of about 340,000 distinct CDR3 sequences in the sample, 5.5% to 8% were seen once. The receptor was derived from a woman younger than 35 with alopecia areata. Some clones in this sample may be carry-over from other donors' samples. The sequencing here drew on whole blood, taken in connection with sensitization to the hapten diphenylcyclopropenone (DPC). V is TRBV5-6 and J is TRBJ1-2; 8 bases match TRBD1. CDR3: CASSLAGQGHYGYTF. The CDR3 DNA reads TGTGCCAGCAGCTTAGCCGGACAGGGCCACTATGGCTACACCTTC. Together with reference TRBV5-6 and TRBJ1-2, the CDR3 gives the full variable domain: DAGVTQSPTHLIKTRGQQVTLRCSPKSGHDTVSWYQQALGQGPQFIFQYYEEEERQRGNFPDRFSGHQFPNYSSELNVNALLLGDSALYLCASSLAGQGHYGYTFGSGTRLTVV.